This is a list of T cell receptor beta chains from one sample in a study of blood T cells in healthy people across ages. TCRdb re-called the 5' RACE reads with MiXCR, one entry per CDR3 protein. The table lists 630,000 or so distinct CDR3 sequences, about 28% of them singletons. The sample taken for sequencing was blood. Receptor source: a woman at least 80 years old in good health. Both conserved end residues are part of each CDR3. The D gene is left open where the match is weak. Rows give clone size only sometimes, using once, few, many, or a class for an expanded clone.

d_gene	j_gene	len	abundance	v_gene	CDR3nt	CDR3aa
NA	TRBJ2-7	13	many	TRBV11-2	TGTGCCAGCAGCTTAGTGGGGGTAGGTGAGCAGTACTTC	CASSLVGVGEQYF
TRBD1	TRBJ2-2	15	many	TRBV4-2	TGTGCCAGCAGCCAGGGGACAGGGAACACCGGGGAGCTGTTTTTT	CASSQGTGNTGELFF
TRBD1	TRBJ2-1	15	NA	TRBV7-2	TGTGCCAGCAGCTTCGACAGGGCAACCTACAATGAGCAGTTCTTC	CASSFDRATYNEQFF
NA	TRBJ1-5	15	NA	TRBV19	TGTGCCAGTAGCCACTGGGTGATGAGCAATCAGCCCCAGCATTTT	CASSHWVMSNQPQHF
TRBD1	TRBJ2-5	16	many	TRBV20-1	TGCAGTGCTAGCGATACTGGCAGGGGGCGTCAAGAGACCCAGTACTTC	CSASDTGRGRQETQYF
NA	TRBJ2-5	15	NA	TRBV7-7	TGTGCTAGCAGCTTAACGGACAGACTCCAAGAGACCCAGTACTTC	CASSLTDRLQETQYF
NA	TRBJ2-3	13	NA	TRBV20-1	TGCAGTGCTAGAGACCCAGGGAGTCCTACGCAGTATTTT	CSARDPGSPTQYF
TRBD2	TRBJ2-5	16	NA	TRBV25-1	TGTGCCAGCAGTGAATCTCTGGGGCTAGCGGGGGGGAAGCAGTACTTC	CASSESLGLAGGKQYF
NA	TRBJ2-3	12	many	TRBV6-5	TGTGCCAGCGCCCAAACTGGGGATACGCAGTATTTT	CASAQTGDTQYF
TRBD2	TRBJ2-3	14	many	TRBV12-3/TRBV12-4	TGTGCCAGCAGCATGGGACTAGCGACAGATACGCAGTATTTT	CASSMGLATDTQYF
TRBD1	TRBJ2-4	17	NA	TRBV4-2	TGTGCCAGCACCATGGACAGGGGGCAGGGGGTCAAAAACATTCAGTACTTC	CASTMDRGQGVKNIQYF
TRBD2	TRBJ2-3	17	few	TRBV12-3/TRBV12-4	TGTGCCAGCAGTGGGGCTTTAGCGGGGGGGCGAGGAGATACGCAGTATTTT	CASSGALAGGRGDTQYF
NA	TRBJ1-1	14	few	TRBV4-3	TGCGCCAGCAGCCAAACCAGAATGAACACTGAAGCTTTCTTT	CASSQTRMNTEAFF
TRBD1	TRBJ1-2	16	many	TRBV7-9	TGTGCCAGCAGCTACCCGACAGGGCCCCCCTCAGATGGCTACACCTTC	CASSYPTGPPSDGYTF
NA	TRBJ1-5	15	NA	TRBV7-2	TGTGCCAGCAGCTTAGGCCGAGGGCCTGGGCAGCCCCAGCATTTT	CASSLGRGPGQPQHF
TRBD1	TRBJ1-2	15	many	TRBV11-2	TGTGCCAGCAGCTTGGGGGACCGGGACAGGGACGGCTACACCTTC	CASSLGDRDRDGYTF
TRBD2	TRBJ2-1	16	many	TRBV27	TGTGCCAGCAGTTATGGCGGGGGGGCCGCCTACAATGAGCAGTTCTTC	CASSYGGGAAYNEQFF
TRBD1	TRBJ2-1	16	many	TRBV27	TGTGCCAGCAGTACGTTACAGGGGAGCTCCTACAATGAGCAGTTCTTC	CASSTLQGSSYNEQFF